The present TCR beta chain was sequenced within a study of T cell responses to AZD1222 COVID-19 vaccine. Study outcomes and limitations: The breadth and depth of Spike-specific TCRs increased once two AZD1222 doses had been given. Donors in the cohort were predominantly white British and more often female, and clonal diversity was possibly underestimated. Baseline seropositivity characterized only a handful of AZD1222 recipients. The study reported that nearly half of spike-specific TCRs target unmutated variant regions.

A remark on this clone: Its antigen is unidentified.

Profiled with immunoSEQ multiplex PCR; TCRdb holds only in-frame clones, not every one. The data contain about 67,000 clones, 80% to 85% of them singletons. Germline CDR1 and CDR2: LNHDA and SQIVND (reference sequence). Trimming cost V 5 bases and J 4 bases, with 8 bases left between them. CDR3 length: 12 residues. J is TRBJ1-2 and V is TRBV19, with D hard to call. The sample was peripheral blood, taken on day 0 of AZD1222 vaccination. The sequence came from an adult in good health. The CDR3, as DNA: TGTGCCAGTAGTGACTACCGCTATGGCTACACCTTC. Protein product: CASSDYRYGYTF.